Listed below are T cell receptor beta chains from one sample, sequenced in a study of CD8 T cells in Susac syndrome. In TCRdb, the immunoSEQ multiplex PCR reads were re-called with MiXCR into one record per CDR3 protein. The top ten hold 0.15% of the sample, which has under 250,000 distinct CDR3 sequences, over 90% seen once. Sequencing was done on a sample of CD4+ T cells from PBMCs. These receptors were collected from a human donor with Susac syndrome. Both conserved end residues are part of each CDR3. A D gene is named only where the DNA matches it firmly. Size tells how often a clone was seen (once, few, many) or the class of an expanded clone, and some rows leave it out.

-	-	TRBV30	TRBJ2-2	TGTGCCTGGAGTATGAGGGCGAGCACCGGGGAGCTGTTTTTT	CAWSMRASTGELFF
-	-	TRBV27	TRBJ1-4	TGTGCCAGCAGTTTCGGTGCAGGGCCTAATGAAAAACTGTTTTTT	CASSFGAGPNEKLFF
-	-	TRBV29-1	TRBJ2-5	TGCAGCGTTGACAGGGGTACGCAAGAGACCCAGTACTTC	CSVDRGTQETQYF
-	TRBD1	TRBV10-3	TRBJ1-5	TGTGCCATCAGTGGGACCGGGACAGGGAATCAGCCCCAGCATTTT	CAISGTGTGNQPQHF
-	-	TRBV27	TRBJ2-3	TGTGCCAGCACCCTCCGGGGGACTAGCACAGATACGCAGTATTTT	CASTLRGTSTDTQYF
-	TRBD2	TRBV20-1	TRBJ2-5	TGCAGTGCTAGTTGGGCGGGGGTTCAAGAGACCCAGTACTTC	CSASWAGVQETQYF
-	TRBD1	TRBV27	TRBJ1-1	TGTGCCAGCAGTCCCAGGGGGACCAACACTGAAGCTTTCTTT	CASSPRGTNTEAFF
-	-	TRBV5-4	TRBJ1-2	TGTGCCAGCAGCTTGGGGCAGGGCTACACCTTC	CASSLGQGYTF
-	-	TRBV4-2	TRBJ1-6	TGTGCCAGCAGCCAAGCGGGGAATTCACCCCTCCACTTT	CASSQAGNSPLHF
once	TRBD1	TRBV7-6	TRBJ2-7	TGTGCCAGCAGCTTAGGCAGACAGGGAGTCAGCGAGCAGTACTTC	CASSLGRQGVSEQYF
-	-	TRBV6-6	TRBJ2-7	TGTGCCAGCAGTCATCAGCTCTCCTACGAGCAGTACTTC	CASSHQLSYEQYF
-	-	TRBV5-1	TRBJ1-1	TGCGCCAGCAGCTTGGGGGGGATTCAGACTGAAGCTTTCTTT	CASSLGGIQTEAFF
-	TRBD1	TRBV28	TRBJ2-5	TGTGCCAGCAGGTACAGGGGGCGCGTGGAGACCCAGTACTTC	CASRYRGRVETQYF
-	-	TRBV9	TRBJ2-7	TGTGCCAGCAGCGCGCCCGGGGGCTACGAGCAGTACTTC	CASSAPGGYEQYF
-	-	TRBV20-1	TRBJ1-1	TGCAGTGCCAGGGAGCAGGGGTACAGGGCTTTCTTT	CSAREQGYRAFF
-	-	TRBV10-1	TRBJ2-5	TGCGCCAGCAGTGAGGGCGGGGAAGAGACCCAGTACTTC	CASSEGGEETQYF
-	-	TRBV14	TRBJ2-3	TGTGCCAGCAGCCAAGATCCGGGAGATACGCAGTATTTT	CASSQDPGDTQYF
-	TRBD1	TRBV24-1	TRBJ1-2	TGTGCCACCAGTGACCCGACAGGGAACTATGGCTACACCTTC	CATSDPTGNYGYTF
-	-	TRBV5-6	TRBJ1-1	TGTGCCAGCAGCCCTAACCCAGGGGATACTGAAGCTTTCTTT	CASSPNPGDTEAFF
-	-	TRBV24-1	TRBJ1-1	TGTGCCACCAGTGAGACCGGGACGGACTTAATGAACACTGAAGCTTTCTTT	CATSETGTDLMNTEAFF
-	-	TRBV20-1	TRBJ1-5	TGCAGTGCTAGTTCAGGAACTAATAGCAATCAGCCCCAGCATTTT	CSASSGTNSNQPQHF
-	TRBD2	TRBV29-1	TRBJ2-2	TGCAGCGTTGAAGAAGCGGGGGGAGTCGGGGAGCTGTTTTTT	CSVEEAGGVGELFF
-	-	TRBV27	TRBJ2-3	TGTGCCAGCAGACAGGACTGGGGCACAGATACGCAGTATTTT	CASRQDWGTDTQYF
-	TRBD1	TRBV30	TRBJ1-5	TGTGCCTGGAGTCGAGGTCAGGGGGCGCAGCCCCAGCATTTT	CAWSRGQGAQPQHF
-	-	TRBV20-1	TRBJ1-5	TGCAGTGCTACGGGGGCAGCGAGACTCCGCAATCAGCCCCAGCATTTT	CSATGAARLRNQPQHF
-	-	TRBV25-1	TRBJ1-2	TGTGCCAGCAGACCCACCCTGGGCTATGGCTACACCTTC	CASRPTLGYGYTF
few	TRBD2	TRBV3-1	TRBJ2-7	TGTGCCAGCAGCCAAACACCGGGAGGCTCCTACGAGCAGTACTTC	CASSQTPGGSYEQYF
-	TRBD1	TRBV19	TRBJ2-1	TGTGCCAGTAGTCCAGGGACAGGGCCAGGGGAGCAGTTCTTC	CASSPGTGPGEQFF
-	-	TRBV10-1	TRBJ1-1	TGCGCCAGCAGTAGGGACCCGGACGCAGAGGCTTTCTTT	CASSRDPDAEAFF
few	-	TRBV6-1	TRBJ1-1	TGTGCCAGCAGCCAGGGACGGCGGAACACTGAAGCTTTCTTT	CASSQGRRNTEAFF
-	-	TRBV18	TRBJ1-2	TGTGCCAGCTCACCACGGACACTTCAGGGCTATGGCTACACCTTC	CASSPRTLQGYGYTF
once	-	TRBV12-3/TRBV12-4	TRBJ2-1	TGTGCCAGCAGTTCCCCCGAGGGAGCCAATGAGCAGTTCTTC	CASSSPEGANEQFF
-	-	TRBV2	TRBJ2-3	TGTGCCAGCAGTAGACTTTCTGCTAGCACAGATACGCAGTATTTT	CASSRLSASTDTQYF
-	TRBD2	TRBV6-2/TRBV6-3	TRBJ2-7	TGTGCCAGCAGGGCGGGGGACTACGAGCAGTACTTC	CASRAGDYEQYF
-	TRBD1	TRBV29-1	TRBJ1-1	TGCAGCGCAAGGGACAGGACTTTGAACACTGAAGCTTTCTTT	CSARDRTLNTEAFF
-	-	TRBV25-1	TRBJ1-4	TGTGCCAGCAGAGAGGGACCGACTAATGAAAAACTGTTTTTT	CASREGPTNEKLFF
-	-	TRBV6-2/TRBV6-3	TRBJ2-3	TGTGCCAGCACTCAGCGAGGCGGGAGCACAGATACGCAGTATTTT	CASTQRGGSTDTQYF
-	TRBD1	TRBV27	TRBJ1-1	TGTGCCAGCACATTGACAGGGTTTAACACTGAAGCTTTCTTT	CASTLTGFNTEAFF
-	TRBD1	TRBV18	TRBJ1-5	TGTGCCAGCTCACCGCAGGACAGGACTGGTCAGCCCCAGCATTTT	CASSPQDRTGQPQHF
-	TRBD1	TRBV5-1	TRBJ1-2	TGCGCCAGCAGCATGGGACAGGGCCGAGCTAACTATGGCTACACCTTC	CASSMGQGRANYGYTF
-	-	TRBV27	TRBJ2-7	TGTGCCAGCAGTCCCCAACGTGGGGGCAAAAGATTCTACGAGCAGTACTTC	CASSPQRGGKRFYEQYF
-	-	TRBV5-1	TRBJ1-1	TGCGCCAGCAGCTCACTCCGTGAGAGTGCGAACACTGAAGCTTTCTTT	CASSSLRESANTEAFF
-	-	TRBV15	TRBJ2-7	TGTGCCACCAGCTCCCCGTGGCAGGGAACCTACGAGCAGTACTTC	CATSSPWQGTYEQYF
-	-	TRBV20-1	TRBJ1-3	TGCAGTGCTACCTCGGGGGGAGGTGGAAACACCATATATTTT	CSATSGGGGNTIYF
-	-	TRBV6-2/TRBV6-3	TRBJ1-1	TGTGCCAGCAGCTCCTTGGGAGGAGCGAACACTGAAGCTTTCTTT	CASSSLGGANTEAFF
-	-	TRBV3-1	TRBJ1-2	TGTGCCAGCAGCCACGGGGGCCGTGGCTACACCTTC	CASSHGGRGYTF
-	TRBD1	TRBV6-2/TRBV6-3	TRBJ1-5	TGTGCCAGCAGTTCTCCGGGACAGGGCGGTCAGCCCCAGCATTTT	CASSSPGQGGQPQHF
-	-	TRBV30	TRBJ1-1	TGTGCCTGGAAGCAGGTATCCACTGAAGCTTTCTTT	CAWKQVSTEAFF
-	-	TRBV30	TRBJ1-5	TGTGCCTGGAGTCGGGGGGTCGAGCAGCCCCAGCATTTT	CAWSRGVEQPQHF
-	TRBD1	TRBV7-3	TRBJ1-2	TGTGCCAGCAGCCAGGGACAGGGCGGCTATGGCTACACCTTC	CASSQGQGGYGYTF